Below, one TCR beta chain is given with its context. Its antigen is still unknown. CDR1 SEHNR and CDR2 FQNEAQ come from the germline V gene (reference sequence). The V and J ends lost 3 bases and 0 bases, in that order; junction bases with no gene match: 5. The CDR3 runs to 16 residues. This sample is part of a study of cytomegalovirus exposure and HLA in healthy donors. Study-wide findings and caveats: Listed as cytomegalovirus-associated were more than 150 TCR beta chains.

This PCR relied on a set of 60 Vbeta primers and 13 Jbeta primers. Measured with immunoSEQ multiplex PCR; TCRdb has only the in-frame clones, and not every one. The data contain roughly 84,000 clones, about 78% of them singletons. The sequenced sample consisted of PBMCs. The TCR originated in a middle-aged man in good health and CMV-seronegative. J is TRBJ2-3 and V is TRBV7-9, with TRBD2 matching over 8 bases. Written as DNA, the CDR3 is TGTGCCAGCAGCTTCCTTAGCGGGGCTAGCACAGATACGCAGTATTTT. Protein: CASSFLSGASTDTQYF.